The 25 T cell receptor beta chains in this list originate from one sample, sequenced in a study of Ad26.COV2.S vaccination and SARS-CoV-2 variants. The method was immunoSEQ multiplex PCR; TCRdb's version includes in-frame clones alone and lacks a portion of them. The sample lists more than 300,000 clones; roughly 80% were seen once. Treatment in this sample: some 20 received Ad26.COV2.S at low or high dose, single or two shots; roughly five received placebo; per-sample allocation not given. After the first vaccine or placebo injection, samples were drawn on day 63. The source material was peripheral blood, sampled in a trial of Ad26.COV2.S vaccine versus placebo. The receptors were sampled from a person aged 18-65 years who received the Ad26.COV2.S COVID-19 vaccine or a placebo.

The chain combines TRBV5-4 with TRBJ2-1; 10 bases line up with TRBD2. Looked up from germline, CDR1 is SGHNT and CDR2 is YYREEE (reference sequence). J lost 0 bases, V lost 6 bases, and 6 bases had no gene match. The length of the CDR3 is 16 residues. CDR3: CASTLAGASSYNEQFF. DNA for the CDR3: TGTGCCAGCACCCTAGCGGGGGCGAGCTCCTACAATGAGCAGTTCTTC.

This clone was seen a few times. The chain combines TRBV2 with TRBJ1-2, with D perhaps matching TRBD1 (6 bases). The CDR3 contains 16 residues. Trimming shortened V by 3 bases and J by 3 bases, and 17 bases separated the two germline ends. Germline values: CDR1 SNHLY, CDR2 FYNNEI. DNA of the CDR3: TGTGCCAGCAGTGATTTAGGGCTAGCAGGGGACTATGGCTACACCTTC. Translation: CASSDLGLAGDYGYTF.

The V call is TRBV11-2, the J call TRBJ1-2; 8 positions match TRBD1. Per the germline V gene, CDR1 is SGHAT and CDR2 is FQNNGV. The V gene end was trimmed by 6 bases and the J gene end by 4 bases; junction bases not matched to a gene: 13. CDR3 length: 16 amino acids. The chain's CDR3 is CASSTPRQGRGYGYTF. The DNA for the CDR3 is TGTGCCAGCAGTACCCCTCGACAGGGGCGGGGCTATGGCTACACCTTC.

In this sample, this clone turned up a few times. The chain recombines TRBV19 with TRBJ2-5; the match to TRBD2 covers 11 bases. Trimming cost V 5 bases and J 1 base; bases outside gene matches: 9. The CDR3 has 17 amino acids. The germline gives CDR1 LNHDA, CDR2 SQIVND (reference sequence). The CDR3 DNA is TGTGCCAGTAGTCCGTGGGGACTAGCGGTTCTCCAAGAGACCCAGTACTTC. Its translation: CASSPWGLAVLQETQYF.

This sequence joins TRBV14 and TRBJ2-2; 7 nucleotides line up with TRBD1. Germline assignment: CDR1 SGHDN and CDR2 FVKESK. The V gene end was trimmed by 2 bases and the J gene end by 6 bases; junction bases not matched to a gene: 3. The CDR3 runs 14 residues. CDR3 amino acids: CASSQRQGSGELFF. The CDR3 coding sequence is TGTGCCAGCAGCCAAAGACAGGGCTCCGGGGAGCTGTTTTTT.

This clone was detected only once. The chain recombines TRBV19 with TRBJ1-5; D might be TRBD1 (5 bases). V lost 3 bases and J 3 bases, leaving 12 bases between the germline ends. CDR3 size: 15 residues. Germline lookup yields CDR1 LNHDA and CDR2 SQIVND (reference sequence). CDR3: CASSIGRTLNQPQHF. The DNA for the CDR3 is TGTGCCAGTAGTATTGGGAGGACACTCAATCAGCCCCAGCATTTT.

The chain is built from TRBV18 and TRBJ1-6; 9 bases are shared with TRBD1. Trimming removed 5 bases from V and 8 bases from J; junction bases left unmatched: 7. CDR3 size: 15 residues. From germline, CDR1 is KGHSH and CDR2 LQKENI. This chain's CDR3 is CASSTNRGQDSPLHF. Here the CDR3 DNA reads TGTGCCAGCTCAACGAACAGGGGGCAAGATTCACCCCTCCACTTT.

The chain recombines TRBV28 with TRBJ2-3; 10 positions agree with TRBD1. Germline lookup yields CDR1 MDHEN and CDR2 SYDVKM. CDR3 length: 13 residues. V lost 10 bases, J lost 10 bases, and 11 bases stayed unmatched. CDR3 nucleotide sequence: TGTGCCACAGACAGGGGGCGGTTTATGGCGCAGTATTTT. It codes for CATDRGRFMAQYF.

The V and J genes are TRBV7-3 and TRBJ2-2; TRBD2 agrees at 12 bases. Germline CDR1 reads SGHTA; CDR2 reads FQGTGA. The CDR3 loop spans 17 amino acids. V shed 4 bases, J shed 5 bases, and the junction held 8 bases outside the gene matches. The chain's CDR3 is CASSSRTSGAGTGELFF. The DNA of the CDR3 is TGTGCCAGCAGCTCCCGGACTAGCGGGGCGGGTACCGGGGAGCTGTTTTTT.

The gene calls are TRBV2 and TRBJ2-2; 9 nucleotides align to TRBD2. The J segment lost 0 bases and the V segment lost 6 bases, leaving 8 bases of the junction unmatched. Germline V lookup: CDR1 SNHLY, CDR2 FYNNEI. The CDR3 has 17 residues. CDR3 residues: CASRLAGTITNTGELFF. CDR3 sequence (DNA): TGTGCCAGCAGGCTAGCGGGGACTATTACGAACACCGGGGAGCTGTTTTTT.

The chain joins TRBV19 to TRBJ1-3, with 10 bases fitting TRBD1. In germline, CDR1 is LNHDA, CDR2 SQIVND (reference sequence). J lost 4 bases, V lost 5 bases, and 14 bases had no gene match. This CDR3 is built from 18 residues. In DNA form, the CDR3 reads TGTGCCAGTAGTCGCCGGGACAGGGGAAGTTCATCGGGAAACACCATATATTTT. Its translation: CASSRRDRGSSSGNTIYF.

The CDR3 reads CASTNGGLRGEKLFF. CDR3 nucleotides: TGTGCCAGCACCAATGGGGGGCTACGAGGGGAAAAACTGTTTTTT. The chain recombines TRBV7-2 with TRBJ1-4, with D perhaps matching TRBD1 (6 bases). V dropped 7 bases and J dropped 8 bases, with 20 bases sitting between them. Germline loops: CDR1 SGHTA, CDR2 FQGNSA. There are 15 residues in the CDR3.

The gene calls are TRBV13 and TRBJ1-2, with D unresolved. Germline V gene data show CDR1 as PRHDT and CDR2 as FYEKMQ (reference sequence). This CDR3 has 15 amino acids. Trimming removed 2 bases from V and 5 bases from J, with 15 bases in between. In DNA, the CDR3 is TGTGCCAGCAGCTTACGCGAGGCGGGCCATTATGGCTACACCTTC. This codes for CASSLREAGHYGYTF. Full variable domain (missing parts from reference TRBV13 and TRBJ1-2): AAGVIQSPRHLIKEKRETATLKCYPIPRHDTVYWYQQGPGQDPQFLISFYEKMQSDKGSIPDRFSAQQFSDYHSELNMSSLELGDSALYFCASSLREAGHYGYTFGSGTRLTVV.

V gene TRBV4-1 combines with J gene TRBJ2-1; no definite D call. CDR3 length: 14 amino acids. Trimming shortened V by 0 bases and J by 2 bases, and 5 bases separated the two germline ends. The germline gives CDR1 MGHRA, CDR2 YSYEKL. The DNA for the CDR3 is TGCGCCAGCAGCCAAGAGGACGCCTACAATGAGCAGTTCTTC. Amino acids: CASSQEDAYNEQFF.

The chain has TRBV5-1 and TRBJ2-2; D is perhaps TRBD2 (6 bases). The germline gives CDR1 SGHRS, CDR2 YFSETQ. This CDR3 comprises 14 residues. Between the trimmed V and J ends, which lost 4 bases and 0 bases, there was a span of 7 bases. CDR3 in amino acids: CASSGTPNTGELFF. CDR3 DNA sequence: TGCGCCAGCAGCGGGACTCCGAACACCGGGGAGCTGTTTTTT.

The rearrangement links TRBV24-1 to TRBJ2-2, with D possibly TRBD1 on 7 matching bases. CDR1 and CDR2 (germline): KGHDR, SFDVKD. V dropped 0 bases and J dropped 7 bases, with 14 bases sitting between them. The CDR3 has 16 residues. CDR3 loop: CATSDLKTGTFGELFF. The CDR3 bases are TGTGCCACCAGTGATTTGAAGACAGGGACTTTCGGGGAGCTGTTTTTT.

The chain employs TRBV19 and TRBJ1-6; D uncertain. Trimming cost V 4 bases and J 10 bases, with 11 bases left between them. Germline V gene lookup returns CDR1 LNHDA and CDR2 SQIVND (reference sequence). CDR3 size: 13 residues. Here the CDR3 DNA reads TGTGCCAGTAGTACTTCTAGGCGGTCACCCCTCCACTTT. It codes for CASSTSRRSPLHF.

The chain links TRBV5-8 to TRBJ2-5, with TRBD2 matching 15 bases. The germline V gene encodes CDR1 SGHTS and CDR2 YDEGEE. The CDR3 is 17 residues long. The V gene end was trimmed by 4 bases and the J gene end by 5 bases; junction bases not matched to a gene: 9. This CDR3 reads CASSTGLAGGPVETQYF. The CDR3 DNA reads TGTGCCAGCAGCACCGGACTAGCGGGGGGGCCTGTGGAGACCCAGTACTTC. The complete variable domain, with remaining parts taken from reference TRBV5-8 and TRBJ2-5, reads EAGVTQSPTHLIKTRGQQATLRCSPISGHTSVYWYQQALGLGLQFLLWYDEGEERNRGNFPPRFSGRQFPNYSSELNVNALELEDSALYLCASSTGLAGGPVETQYFGPGTRLLVL.

For the CDR3, the DNA is TGTGCCAGCAGCCGTCCGGAGCGGGGGTTCACAGATACGCAGTATTTT. This codes for CASSRPERGFTDTQYF. V usage is TRBV11-2 and J usage is TRBJ2-3; 8 bases line up with TRBD2. The CDR3 has 16 residues. The V gene end was trimmed by 5 bases and the J gene end by 2 bases; junction bases not matched to a gene: 9. Germline CDR1 reads SGHAT; CDR2 reads FQNNGV.

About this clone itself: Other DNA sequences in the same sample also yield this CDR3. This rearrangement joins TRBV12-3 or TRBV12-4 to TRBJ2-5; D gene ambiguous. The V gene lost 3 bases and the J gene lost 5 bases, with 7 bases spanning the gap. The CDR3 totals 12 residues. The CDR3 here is CASSLGRETQYF. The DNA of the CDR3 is TGTGCCAGCAGTTTGGGCCGGGAGACCCAGTACTTC.

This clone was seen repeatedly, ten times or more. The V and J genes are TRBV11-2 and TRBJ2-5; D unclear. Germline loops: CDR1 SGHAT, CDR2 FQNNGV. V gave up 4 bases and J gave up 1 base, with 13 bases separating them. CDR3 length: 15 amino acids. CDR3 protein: CASSSHHISQETQYF. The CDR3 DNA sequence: TGTGCCAGCAGCTCCCACCACATCTCCCAAGAGACCCAGTACTTC.

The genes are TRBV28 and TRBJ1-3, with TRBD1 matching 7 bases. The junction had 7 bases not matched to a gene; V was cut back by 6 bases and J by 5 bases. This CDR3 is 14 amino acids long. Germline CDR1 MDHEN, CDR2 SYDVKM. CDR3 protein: CASSEGQARNTIYF. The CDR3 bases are TGTGCCAGCAGCGAAGGACAGGCGAGAAACACCATATATTTT. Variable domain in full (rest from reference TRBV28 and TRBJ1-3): DVKVTQSSRYLVKRTGEKVFLECVQDMDHENMFWYRQDPGLGLRLIYFSYDVKMKEKGDIPEGYSVSREKKERFSLILESASTNQTSMYLCASSEGQARNTIYFGEGSWLTVV.

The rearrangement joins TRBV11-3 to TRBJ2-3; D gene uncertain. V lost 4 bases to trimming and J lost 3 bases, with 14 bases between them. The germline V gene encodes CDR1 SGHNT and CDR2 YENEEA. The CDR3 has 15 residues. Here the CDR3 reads CASSSLAFRTDTQYF. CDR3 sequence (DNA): TGTGCCAGCAGCTCGTTAGCATTCCGGACAGATACGCAGTATTTT. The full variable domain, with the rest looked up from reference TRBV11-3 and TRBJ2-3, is EAGVVQSPRYKIIEKKQPVAFWCNPISGHNTLYWYLQNLGQGPELLIRYENEEAVDDSQLPKDRFSAERLKGVDSTLKIQPAELGDSAVYLCASSSLAFRTDTQYFGPGTRLTVL.

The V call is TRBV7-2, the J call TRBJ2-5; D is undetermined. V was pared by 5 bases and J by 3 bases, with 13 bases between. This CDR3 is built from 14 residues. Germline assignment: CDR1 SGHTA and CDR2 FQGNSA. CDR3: CASSLRTAEETQYF. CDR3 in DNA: TGTGCCAGCAGCCTTAGGACGGCCGAAGAGACCCAGTACTTC.

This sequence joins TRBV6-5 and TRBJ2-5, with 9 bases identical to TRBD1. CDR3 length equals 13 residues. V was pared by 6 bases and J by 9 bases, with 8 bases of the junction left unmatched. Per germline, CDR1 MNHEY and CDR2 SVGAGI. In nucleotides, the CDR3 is TGTGCCAGCAGCTACGGGACAGGGAGTGCCCAGTACTTC. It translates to CASSYGTGSAQYF.